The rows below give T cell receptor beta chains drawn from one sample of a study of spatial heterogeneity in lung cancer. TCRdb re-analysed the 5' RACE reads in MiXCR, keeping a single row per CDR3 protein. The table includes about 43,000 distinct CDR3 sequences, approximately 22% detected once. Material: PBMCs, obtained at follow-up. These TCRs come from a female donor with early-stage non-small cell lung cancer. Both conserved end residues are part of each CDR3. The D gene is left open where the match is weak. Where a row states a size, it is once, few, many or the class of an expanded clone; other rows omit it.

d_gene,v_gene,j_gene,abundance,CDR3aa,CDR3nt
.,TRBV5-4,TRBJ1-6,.,CASSLDRAYSPLHF,TGTGCCAGCAGCTTGGACAGGGCCTATTCACCCCTCCACTTT
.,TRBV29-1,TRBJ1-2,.,CSVTPANPRDGYTF,TGCAGCGTAACTCCAGCCAACCCCCGGGATGGCTACACCTTC
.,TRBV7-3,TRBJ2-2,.,CASSFTQGRTGELFF,TGTGCCAGCAGCTTTACGCAGGGAAGAACCGGGGAGCTGTTTTTT
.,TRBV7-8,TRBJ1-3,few,CASSLRGGEDTIYF,TGTGCCAGCAGCCTTAGGGGAGGGGAGGACACCATATATTTT
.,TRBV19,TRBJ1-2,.,CASSIGQGNYGYTF,TGTGCCAGTAGTATAGGCCAGGGAAACTATGGCTACACCTTC
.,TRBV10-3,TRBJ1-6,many,CAISESIFGRHNSPLHF,TGTGCCATCAGTGAGTCGATTTTCGGACGGCATAATTCACCCCTCCACTTT
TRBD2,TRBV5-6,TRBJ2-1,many,CASSLEGLGYNEQFF,TGTGCCAGCAGCTTGGAGGGACTAGGGTACAATGAGCAGTTCTTC
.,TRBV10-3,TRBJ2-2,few,CAITAVDGGELFF,TGTGCCATCACTGCTGTCGACGGGGGGGAGCTGTTTTTT
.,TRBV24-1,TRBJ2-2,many,CATKESGTGELFF,TGTGCCACCAAGGAGAGTGGCACCGGGGAGCTGTTTTTT
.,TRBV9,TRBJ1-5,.,CASSVAGDSSPHF,TGTGCCAGCAGCGTAGCTGGGGATTCCTCCCCGCATTTT
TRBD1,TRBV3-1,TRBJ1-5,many,CASSASGQGGLQPQHF,TGTGCCAGCAGCGCCTCGGGACAGGGAGGTCTTCAGCCCCAGCATTTT
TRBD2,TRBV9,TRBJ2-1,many,CASSAIKAGTSIHNEQFF,TGTGCCAGCAGCGCCATAAAAGCCGGGACTAGTATCCACAATGAGCAGTTCTTC
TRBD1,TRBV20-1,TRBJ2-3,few,CSAREGDRGTDTQYF,TGCAGTGCTAGAGAAGGGGACAGGGGCACAGATACGCAGTATTTT
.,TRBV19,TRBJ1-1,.,CASSIWGNTEAFF,TGTGCCAGTAGTATATGGGGAAACACTGAAGCTTTCTTT
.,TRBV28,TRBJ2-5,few,CASTPPGGQQETQYF,TGTGCCAGCACCCCACCGGGGGGACAGCAAGAGACCCAGTACTTC
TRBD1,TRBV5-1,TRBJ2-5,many,CASSAKTGGQETQYF,TGCGCCAGCAGCGCAAAGACAGGGGGACAAGAGACCCAGTACTTC
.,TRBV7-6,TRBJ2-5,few,CASSFGPKGTQQETQYF,TGTGCCAGCAGCTTTGGGCCAAAGGGGACGCAGCAAGAGACCCAGTACTTC
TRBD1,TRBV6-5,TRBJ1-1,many,CASSYSGTGEAFF,TGTGCCAGCAGTTACTCGGGGACAGGTGAAGCTTTCTTT
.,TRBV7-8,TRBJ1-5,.,CASSLDPGAARDGSQPQHF,TGTGCCAGCAGCTTGGACCCAGGAGCCGCCAGGGACGGGAGTCAGCCCCAGCATTTT
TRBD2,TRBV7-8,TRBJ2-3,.,CASSLLRENTQYF,TGTGCCAGCAGCTTATTGCGGGAGAATACGCAGTATTTT
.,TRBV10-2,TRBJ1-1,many,CASSVSGNTEAFF,TGCGCCAGCAGTGTTTCGGGAAACACTGAAGCTTTCTTT
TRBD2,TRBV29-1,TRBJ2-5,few,CSVEVAGVETQYF,TGCAGCGTTGAGGTAGCGGGGGTAGAGACCCAGTACTTC
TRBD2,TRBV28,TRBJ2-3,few,CASSPRLERGDTQYF,TGTGCCAGCAGCCCCCGCCTAGAGCGGGGTGATACGCAGTATTTT
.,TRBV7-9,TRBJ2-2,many,CASSRPGQNTGELFF,TGTGCCAGCAGCCGACCGGGACAGAACACCGGGGAGCTGTTTTTT
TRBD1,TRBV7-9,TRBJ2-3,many,CASTAGQELTDTQYF,TGTGCCAGCACCGCGGGACAGGAGCTCACAGATACGCAGTATTTT
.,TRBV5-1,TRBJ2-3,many,CASSLSLRTGTDTQYF,TGCGCCAGCAGCTTGAGCCTCCGGACAGGCACAGATACGCAGTATTTT
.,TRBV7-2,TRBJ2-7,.,CASIRGLPPYEQYF,TGTGCCAGCATCCGGGGACTTCCCCCCTACGAGCAGTACTTC
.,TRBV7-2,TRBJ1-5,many,CASSLGTYNQPQHF,TGTGCCAGCAGCCTCGGGACTTACAATCAGCCCCAGCATTTT
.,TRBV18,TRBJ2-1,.,CVSSPEQGTYNEQFF,TGTGTCAGCTCACCTGAGCAGGGCACTTACAATGAGCAGTTCTTC
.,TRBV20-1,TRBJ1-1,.,CSARDTRNTEAFF,TGCAGTGCTAGAGATACACGAAACACTGAAGCTTTCTTT
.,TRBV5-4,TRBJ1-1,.,CASSPPLGTEAFF,TGTGCCAGCAGCCCGCCGTTGGGGACTGAAGCTTTCTTT
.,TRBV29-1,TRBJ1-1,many,CSVGKGGNTEAFF,TGCAGCGTTGGGAAAGGAGGGAACACTGAAGCTTTCTTT
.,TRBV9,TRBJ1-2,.,CASSQEGGGYTF,TGTGCCAGCAGCCAGGAGGGAGGTGGCTACACCTTC
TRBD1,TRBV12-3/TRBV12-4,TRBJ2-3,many,CASSGQGDTQYF,TGTGCCAGCAGTGGACAGGGAGATACGCAGTATTTT
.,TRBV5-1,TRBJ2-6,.,CASSWGRSSGANVLTF,TGCGCCAGCAGCTGGGGACGGTCCTCTGGGGCCAACGTCCTGACTTTC
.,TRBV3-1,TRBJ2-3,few,CASSQDGTGGGDTQYF,TGTGCCAGCAGCCAAGATGGGACCGGAGGGGGAGATACGCAGTATTTT
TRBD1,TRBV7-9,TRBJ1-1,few,CASSVTGYTEAFF,TGTGCCAGCAGCGTGACAGGGTATACTGAAGCTTTCTTT
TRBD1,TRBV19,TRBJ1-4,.,CASRNPGGPSEKLFF,TGTGCCAGTAGAAATCCAGGGGGGCCGAGTGAAAAACTGTTTTTT
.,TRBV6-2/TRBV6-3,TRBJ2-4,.,CASSLGMGNIQYF,TGTGCCAGCAGTTTAGGGATGGGGAACATTCAGTACTTC
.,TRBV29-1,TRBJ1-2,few,CSVVLHPNYGYTF,TGCAGCGTTGTATTACATCCTAACTATGGCTACACCTTC
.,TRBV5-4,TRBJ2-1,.,CATSSYNEQFF,TGTGCCACCAGCTCCTACAATGAGCAGTTCTTC
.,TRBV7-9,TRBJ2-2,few,CASSGGPAANTGELFF,TGTGCCAGCAGCGGAGGACCGGCGGCGAACACCGGGGAGCTGTTTTTT
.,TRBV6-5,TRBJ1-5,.,CASSSTGNQPQHF,TGTGCCAGCAGTTCGACAGGCAATCAGCCCCAGCATTTT
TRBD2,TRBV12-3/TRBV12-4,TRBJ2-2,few,CASSFGAGRTGELFF,TGTGCCAGCAGTTTCGGAGCGGGAAGGACCGGGGAGCTGTTTTTT